This T cell receptor (beta chain) stems from a study of blood T cell repertoires in COVID-19. As for the study in general: Some COVID-19 samples were acute and others convalescent; all came from the United States, Italy and Spain. T cells, B-cell-depleted T cells, or PBMCs provided the cDNA or gDNA that served as material.

While infection was still active, Seattle patients were enrolled and then followed longitudinally. The authors' processing: Nucleated cell number was recorded as an estimate derived from reference gene primer amplification. TCRdb keeps only in-frame clones here, not all; method: immunoSEQ multiplex PCR. Clone size and the V and J calls come from that table; the DNA yielded D and trimming. The table has about 300,000 clones, 84% seen once. The CDR3 runs 14 residues. In germline, CDR1 is LNHDA, CDR2 SQIVND (reference sequence). V shed 3 bases and J shed 1 base, with 9 bases lying between them. The clonotype originates from a human donor with COVID-19, enrolled during active disease. The donor label of this sample is uncertain. The chain carries TRBV19 and TRBJ1-1; unclear D gene. Sequencing was performed on peripheral blood. The CDR3 protein is CASSMYTGNTEAFF. CDR3 bases: TGTGCCAGTAGTATGTATACGGGGAACACTGAAGCTTTCTTT.